This T cell receptor beta chain derives from a study of CD8 T cells in Susac syndrome (dated by TCRdb to 2018 to 2020). With regard to the full study: The study used repertoire sequencing to test whether antigen drove CD8+ T cell activation and differentiation in Susac syndrome. The study compared CD8+ T cell repertoire clonality among 11 to 12 healthy donors, around 14 Susac syndrome patients and approximately 16 multiple sclerosis patients.

High-throughput TCR beta sequencing profiled peripheral blood CD8+ and CD4+ T cells from healthy donors, Susac syndrome patients and multiple sclerosis patients. The multiple sclerosis controls were treatment-naive patients whose relapsing-remitting disease, either stable or active, fulfilled the revised McDonald criteria. Bulk CD8+ and CD4+ T cells were purified magnetically by negative isolation, whereas CD8+ TEMRA cells were enriched by FACS. Blood was drawn into EDTA tubes, processed within 24 hours, and PBMCs were isolated by density gradient centrifugation. PBMCs intended for TCR sequencing were cryopreserved in liquid nitrogen and thawed later in a water bath at 37 degrees C. The sorted or isolated CD4+, CD8+ and CD8+ TEMRA cells had a purity of 90% or higher. RNA was extracted using the RNeasy kit, and roughly 0.45 to 1 ug of the RNA was reverse transcribed with random hexamers. The immunoSEQ multiplex PCR assay, covering 54 Vbeta and 13 Jbeta segments, was used to amplify TCR beta CDR3 regions. PCR amplification bias was corrected using a synthetic template baseline for primer optimization and computational correction. As for how the authors treated the data: Reads were annotated to V, D and J genes according to IMGT and were analyzed with immunoSEQ Analyzer, with only productive sequences retained. Clonality was calculated as one minus the Shannon entropy normalized by log2 of the number of productive unique sequences. For each patient and control, public and private clones were evaluated within the 100 most prevalent clones. Susac-specific clones were defined as absent from healthy and MS cohorts, 1052 published viral clones and other ImmuneACCESS disease sequences. TCRdb trimmed public reads at Q25 via fastp, called clones via MiXCR and kept in-frame beta chains. Merged by CDR3 protein, the rows form single entries marked with the most common genes and DNA. The V and J calls were not made by the authors but by TCRdb's processing. For this sample the table gives 250,000 to 300,000 distinct CDR3 sequences, of which around 83% were detected only once. Approximately 0.11% of the sample lies in the top ten.

To note about this clonotype: Its antigen is not yet known. Per-nucleotide qualities are absent, and no much larger clonotype sits a single base away.

The investigation overall reported the following: The TCR sequencing and HLA analysis was acknowledged to have included a relatively small number of individuals.

Source material: CD8+ T cells from PBMCs. This receptor was identified in a human donor with multiple sclerosis.

The CDR3 protein sequence reads: CASSWPESSYEQYF. The bases are TGTGCCAGCAGTTGGCCGGAGTCTTCCTACGAGCAGTACTTC. The chain employs TRBV28 and TRBJ2-7; no D gene can be assigned with confidence. Looking up the germline V gene yields CDR1 MDHEN and CDR2 SYDVKM. The CDR3 measures 14 amino acids from cysteine to phenylalanine. The kept DNA is CDR3 alone, 42 bases in frame from the first base. V is shortened by 4 bases, J by 1 base, and the region joining them spans 11 bases.